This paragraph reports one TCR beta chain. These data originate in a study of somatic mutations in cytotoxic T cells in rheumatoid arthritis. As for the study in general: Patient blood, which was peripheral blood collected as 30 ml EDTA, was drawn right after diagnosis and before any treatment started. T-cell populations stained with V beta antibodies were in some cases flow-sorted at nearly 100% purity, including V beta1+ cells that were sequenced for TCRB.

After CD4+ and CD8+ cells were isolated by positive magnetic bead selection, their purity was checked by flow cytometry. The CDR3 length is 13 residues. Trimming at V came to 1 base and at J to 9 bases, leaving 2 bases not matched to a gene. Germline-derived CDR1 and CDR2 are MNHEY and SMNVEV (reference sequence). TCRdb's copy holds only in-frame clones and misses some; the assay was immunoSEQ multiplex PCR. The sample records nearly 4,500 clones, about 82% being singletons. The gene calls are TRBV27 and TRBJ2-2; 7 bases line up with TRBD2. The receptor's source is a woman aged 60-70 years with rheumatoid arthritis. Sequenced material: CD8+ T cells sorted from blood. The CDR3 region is CASSLWGGRELFF. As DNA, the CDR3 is TGTGCCAGCAGTTTATGGGGGGGGAGGGAGCTGTTTTTT.